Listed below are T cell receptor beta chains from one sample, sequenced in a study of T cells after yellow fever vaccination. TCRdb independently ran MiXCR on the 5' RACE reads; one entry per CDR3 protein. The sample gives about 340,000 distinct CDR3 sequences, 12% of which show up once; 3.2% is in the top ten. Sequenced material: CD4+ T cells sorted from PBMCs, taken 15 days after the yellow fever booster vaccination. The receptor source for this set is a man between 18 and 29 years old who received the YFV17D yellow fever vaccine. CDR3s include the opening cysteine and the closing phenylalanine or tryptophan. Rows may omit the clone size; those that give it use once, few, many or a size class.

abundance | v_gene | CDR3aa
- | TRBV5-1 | CASSLLGGPAGETQYF
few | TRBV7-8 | CASSLKRNTGELFF
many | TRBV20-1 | CSARGWERNTEAFF
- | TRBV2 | CASSPVGQSYGYTF
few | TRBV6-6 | CASSYSEMGNRKTQYF
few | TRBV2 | CASSEGWGLVNTGELFF
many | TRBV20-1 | CSARDLAGIETQYF
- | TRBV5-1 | CASSKEPGNTIYF
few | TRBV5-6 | CASSWGPTGPGELFF
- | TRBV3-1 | CASSSVGTSGTDTQYF
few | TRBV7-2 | CASSFTQGYTEAFF
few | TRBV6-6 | CASSYSQGETQYF
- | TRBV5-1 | CASSWTLQGNEQFF
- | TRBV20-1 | CSATVAGGTDTQYF
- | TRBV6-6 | CASSPRIGNTIYF
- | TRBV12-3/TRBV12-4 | CASSGGRVETQYF
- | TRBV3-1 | CASSPDSSNSPLHF
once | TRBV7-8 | CASSLAAGGYTF
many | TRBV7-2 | CASSLQSGLETQYF
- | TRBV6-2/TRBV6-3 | CASSSRRQVIFKNTEAFF
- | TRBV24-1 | CATAGPDTGELFF
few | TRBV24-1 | CATSDVREDNSDTQYF
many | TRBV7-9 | CASSRQGARDTQYF
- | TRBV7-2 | CASSPISGYEQYF
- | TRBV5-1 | CASSSNPVGPETQYF
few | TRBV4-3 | CASSQGSSGGAQETQYF